This entry describes one T cell receptor (beta chain). This sample stems from a study of T cell responses to AZD1222 COVID-19 vaccine. Germline values: CDR1 LGHDT, CDR2 YNNKEL (reference sequence). Between the trimmed V and J ends, which lost 6 bases and 2 bases, there was a span of 14 bases. This CDR3 has 15 residues. Method: immunoSEQ multiplex PCR; TCRdb's copy keeps in-frame clones and lacks some. This table holds approximately 70,000 clones, 86% found once. The gene calls are TRBV3-1 (or the pseudogene TRBV3-2) and TRBJ2-1, with a possible D match to TRBD2 (6 bases). The clonotype was recovered from an adult in good health. The specimen was peripheral blood, collected on day 0 of AZD1222 vaccination. Written as DNA, the CDR3 is TGTGCCAGCAGGCACGGGGGTTTCGCCTACAATGAGCAGTTCTTC. Translation: CASRHGGFAYNEQFF.